This T cell receptor beta chain was observed in a study of T cells after yellow fever vaccination (dated by TCRdb to about 2019). Notes on the research overall: The SMART-Seq v4 Ultra Low Input RNA kit was used to prepare libraries from fractions with low cell numbers. Two healthy male donors made up the cohort, one aged 18 to 30 years and the other aged 30 to 40 years. Blood was collected at multiple timepoints before and after primary and secondary immunization, and bulk PBMC replicates and cell subsets were isolated. To follow T-cell clones before and after both primary and booster YFV17D yellow fever vaccination, bulk TCR alpha and beta repertoires underwent longitudinal sequencing. The paper as a whole reports these results and caveats: After the booster, most of the clones that had expanded following primary vaccination were detected again (around 97% of CD4 and 80% to 90% of CD8), which suggests that memory was broadly maintained. A small fraction of clonotypes showed up in both the CD4 and CD8 compartments, probably as a result of convergent recombination. The secondary T-cell response was weaker than the primary response but faster, peaking on day 5 instead of day 15. Because the study included only a couple of donors, the extent to which the findings can be generalized is limited. FACS-sorted repertoires could contain abundant contaminating clonotypes from the bulk population, so computational filtering was required.

As regards this clonotype: Which antigen it targets is not known. No qualities accompany the bases; no much larger clone lies one base away.

The treatment or condition label for this specimen denotes: live attenuated yellow fever vaccine strain. PBMCs were isolated from peripheral blood using a standard Ficoll-Paque protocol. Dynabeads CD4 and CD8 positive selection kits were used to isolate the CD4 and CD8 T-cell fractions. TriZol was used to extract RNA from bulk PBMCs, from CD4 and CD8 fractions, and from dextramer-positive and dextramer-negative fractions. Sequenced using an Illumina NovaSeq 6000. TCR cDNA was synthesized by 5'RACE template switching, which introduced a universal primer site and unique molecular identifiers. cDNA synthesis was primed from both the TCR alpha and TCR beta constant segments. Two PCR steps were used to amplify libraries, with sample barcodes and sequencing adapters being added in the second step. Sequencing of the libraries was done on either Illumina HiSeq 2500 (2x100 bp) or NovaSeq (2x150 bp). Per the authors' processing: Demultiplexing of reads and collapsing into UMI consensus sequences were performed with MIGEC, and V(D)J alignment was carried out with MiXCR. Vaccine-responding clonotypes were defined with edgeR using replicate PBMC samples, requiring FDR below 0.01 and a log2 fold change above 5 up to day 15. CD4 or CD8 identity was assigned to each bulk clonotype according to whether the clonotype was present at higher abundance in the sequenced CD4 repertoire or the sequenced CD8 repertoire. TCRdb ran its own pipeline on the public reads, namely fastp trimming at Q25 and MiXCR clone calling, and kept in-frame beta chains. Here each entry gathers all rows of one CDR3 protein and keeps the most common genes and DNA. Clone size and V and J calls follow TCRdb, not the original study. Across this sample there are 120,000 or so distinct CDR3 sequences, with 15% seen only once. The ten largest clones capture approximately 43% of the sample.

The source of this sequence is a man between 18 and 35 years old who received the YFV17D yellow fever vaccine. The specimen comprised CD8+ T cells sorted from PBMCs, sampled 5 days after the yellow fever booster vaccination.

The DNA is TGTGCCAGCAGCCAAGATCTTACTCTGGCAGGGGGAAACACAGATACGCAGTATTTT. Its translation reads: CASSQDLTLAGGNTDTQYF. The chain couples TRBV4-2 to TRBJ2-3; 7 nucleotides in the junction match TRBD1. Clipping removes 0 bases from V and 2 bases from J, with 14 as the unmatched junction base count. Looking up the germline V gene yields CDR1 LGHNA and CDR2 YNFKEQ. The CDR3 starts with the cysteine, ends with the phenylalanine, and has 19 residues. CDR3 DNA is the only sequence kept; it has 57 bases, read in frame from the first base.